These 8 T cell receptor beta chains were sequenced from one sample in a study of regulatory T cells in long-lasting Graves disease. According to the study, TCR beta libraries were built with iRepertoire HTBI primers and CDR3-region Arm-PCR. TCRdb reprocessed the multiplex PCR reads with MiXCR, giving one entry per CDR3 protein. This sample carries over 200,000 distinct CDR3 sequences, around a sixth of them seen once, and the ten largest clones take around 13%. Documented time point: newly diagnosed GD, antithyroid drugs for less than 3 months. From RNA extracted from PBMCs, the TCR library was made. The same data also went into a second study, on T cells in Graves' hyperthyroidism and ophthalmopathy.

This specimen was peripheral blood mononuclear cells (PBMCs), taken at new diagnosis, from a patient treated with antithyroid drugs. The receptors come from a woman aged 25 to 39 with Graves disease.

This clonotype was observed many times. The chain couples TRBV6-1 to TRBJ1-6; D is unclear. The CDR3 loop spans 13 amino acids. Trimming took off 7 bases at V and 7 bases at J, with 11 bases between the two ends. Germline assignment: CDR1 MNHNS and CDR2 SASEGT. CDR3 amino acids: CASTFMRNSPLHF. The CDR3 DNA sequence: TGTGCCAGCACCTTCATGAGGAATTCACCCCTCCACTTT.

V usage is TRBV19 and J usage is TRBJ2-1, with unresolved D. The ends were cut back, 1 base at V and 8 bases at J, with 24 bases in the middle. This CDR3 spans 18 amino acids. The V gene's germline CDR1 is LNHDA and CDR2 SQIVND (reference sequence). The CDR3 bases are TGTGCCAGTAGTATAGCCGGCGCGCTCACTGGGGTACCCGATGAGCAGTTCTTC. It yields the protein CASSIAGALTGVPDEQFF.

This clonotype showed up many times. V gene TRBV12-3 or TRBV12-4 combines with J gene TRBJ1-4; D gene ambiguous. This CDR3 is built from 15 residues. V lost 4 bases and J 4 bases, leaving 13 bases between the germline ends. CDR3 protein: CASSSNRARNEKLFF. CDR3 coding DNA: TGTGCCAGCAGTTCAAACCGGGCACGTAATGAAAAACTGTTTTTT.

In this sample, this clonotype turned up many times. This chain connects TRBV7-2 to TRBJ2-4; tentative D call: TRBD2 (7 bases). Germline CDR1 is SGHTA and CDR2 is FQGNSA. This CDR3 comprises 15 residues. V lost 0 bases to trimming and J lost 5 bases, with 11 bases between them. In DNA, the CDR3 is TGTGCCAGCAGCTTAGCGGGGGGGCCCCAAAACATTCAGTACTTC. Amino acid sequence: CASSLAGGPQNIQYF.

This clonotype was seen at least ten times. The V and J genes are TRBV7-2 and TRBJ2-7, with D possibly TRBD1 on 6 matching bases. Deletions cut 4 bases from V and 2 bases from J, with 12 bases between. Germline V CDR1 and CDR2: SGHTA, FQGNSA. This CDR3 contains 14 residues. This CDR3 is CASSYKTGTYEQYF. The CDR3 region has the DNA TGTGCCAGCAGCTATAAGACAGGTACCTACGAGCAGTACTTC.

This clonotype was detected ten times or more. The chain uses TRBV11-2 and TRBJ1-1; 8 nucleotides match TRBD1. Unmatched junction bases numbered 8, after V lost 5 bases and J lost 0 bases. In germline, CDR1 is SGHAT, CDR2 FQNNGV. The CDR3 extends over 16 amino acids. The CDR3 sequence: CASSPNRGGMNTEAFF. CDR3 sequence (DNA): TGTGCCAGCAGCCCTAACAGGGGGGGCATGAACACTGAAGCTTTCTTT.

A single count supports this clonotype. The chain links TRBV28 to TRBJ1-5, with D possibly matching TRBD1 (5 bases). The V gene lost 5 bases and the J gene lost 4 bases, with 15 bases spanning the gap. Germline values: CDR1 MDHEN, CDR2 SYDVKM. The CDR3 length is 15 residues. The CDR3 reads CASSPAVGGNQPQHF. DNA for the CDR3: TGTGCCAGCAGTCCCGCGGTGGGGGGGAATCAGCCCCAGCATTTT.

This clonotype was observed at least ten times. The chain joins TRBV20-1 to TRBJ1-6; 9 nucleotides match TRBD1. This CDR3 has 15 residues. The germline V gene encodes CDR1 DFQATT and CDR2 SNEGSKA (reference sequence). V gave up 3 bases and J gave up 7 bases; unmatched junction bases: 7. The CDR3 is CSASPGTGKNSPLHF. The CDR3 bases are TGCAGTGCTAGCCCCGGGACAGGGAAGAATTCACCCCTCCACTTT.